This T cell receptor beta chain was sequenced during a study of blood T cell repertoires in COVID-19. V was clipped by 3 bases and J by 15 bases, with 9 bases between them. The CDR3 is made up of 11 amino acids. Original methodology: Reference gene primers were amplified, and this amplification served to estimate nucleated cell counts. Profiling relied on immunoSEQ multiplex PCR, and the TCRdb table lists in-frame clones only, not all of them. The DNA was the basis for D and trimming; V, J and clone size are from that table. The sample has about 270,000 clones, 81% seen once; the top ten hold around 2.9%.

Sequenced input: peripheral blood. The rearrangement uses TRBV12-3 or TRBV12-4 and TRBJ1-6, with D unclear. The origin of this receptor is a woman aged 55-70 years with active or convalescent COVID-19. This CDR3 is CASSFHGLLHF. In DNA, the CDR3 is TGTGCCAGCAGTTTTCATGGGCTCCTCCACTTT.